A selection of T cell receptor beta chains follows, all from one sample in a study of blood T cells in healthy people across ages. Each CDR3 protein is one row after TCRdb ran MiXCR on the 5' RACE reads. The sample shows roughly 500,000 distinct CDR3 sequences, 24% of them seen only once. A further study also used this sample, focusing on T cells of mothers and their children.

The specimen sequenced was blood. Every receptor here comes from a boy aged 10-17 years in good health. Each CDR3 is given with its conserved first and last residue. Each record gives: CDR3 DNA, CDR3 protein, D gene, clone size, V gene, J gene, CDR3 length. D genes are given only for firm matches. Size tells how often a clone was seen (once, few, many) or the class of an expanded clone, and some rows leave it out.

DNA: TGTGCCAGCAGCGCTGGTGGGGCGGGGGGCCTGTACGAGCAGTACTTC
CDR3: CASSAGGAGGLYEQYF
D: TRBD2
size: few
V: TRBV27
J: TRBJ2-7
length: 16

DNA: TGTGCCAGCAGTTTCGGGCAGGCGGGTGGAAACACCATATATTTT
CDR3: CASSFGQAGGNTIYF
D: .
size: .
V: TRBV28
J: TRBJ1-3
length: 15

DNA: TGCAGTGCTGACCCTAGGGAGTGGGGGTCCTACGAGCAGTACTTC
CDR3: CSADPREWGSYEQYF
D: .
size: few
V: TRBV20-1
J: TRBJ2-7
length: 15

DNA: TGTGCCAGCAGCCTGAATTCAACTAGCGGGGGGCCCCAAGAGACCCAGTACTTC
CDR3: CASSLNSTSGGPQETQYF
D: TRBD2
size: .
V: TRBV7-2
J: TRBJ2-5
length: 18

DNA: TGTGCCAGCAGCCCAGGGGGCGTATCGTCCCACATTCCTTACGAGCAGTACTTC
CDR3: CASSPGGVSSHIPYEQYF
D: TRBD1
size: few
V: TRBV7-9
J: TRBJ2-7
length: 18

DNA: TGTGCCAGCGCAAGAGGGGGCGTAGACTATGGCTACACCTTC
CDR3: CASARGGVDYGYTF
D: TRBD1
size: .
V: TRBV7-2
J: TRBJ1-2
length: 14

DNA: TGTGCCAGCAGCGCCGTCGCCCAGGAGACCCAGTACTTC
CDR3: CASSAVAQETQYF
D: .
size: .
V: TRBV7-8
J: TRBJ2-5
length: 13

DNA: TGTGCCAGCAGTTCCCGAGGACAGTTCCGTCGCTATGGCTACACCTTC
CDR3: CASSSRGQFRRYGYTF
D: .
size: .
V: TRBV28
J: TRBJ1-2
length: 16

DNA: TGCAGTGCTAGAGATGTGCCGGGGGCACGAGAAGAGACCCAGTACTTC
CDR3: CSARDVPGAREETQYF
D: .
size: .
V: TRBV20-1
J: TRBJ2-5
length: 16

DNA: TGCAGTGCTACCAGGACTAGCGGGGGGACCCATTTGGAGCAGTACTTC
CDR3: CSATRTSGGTHLEQYF
D: TRBD2
size: .
V: TRBV20-1
J: TRBJ2-7
length: 16

DNA: TGTGCCAGCTCGGTAGGGCCAAGGATGAACACTGAAGCTTTCTTT
CDR3: CASSVGPRMNTEAFF
D: .
size: few
V: TRBV6-6
J: TRBJ1-1
length: 15

DNA: TGCGCCAGCAGCTTGGATAAAGGGGCGATTAATCAGCCCCAGCATTTT
CDR3: CASSLDKGAINQPQHF
D: .
size: .
V: TRBV5-1
J: TRBJ1-5
length: 16

DNA: TGCAGCGTTCCGAGGGTGCAGACGGGACGGCTGAACACTGAAGCTTTCTTT
CDR3: CSVPRVQTGRLNTEAFF
D: .
size: few
V: TRBV29-1
J: TRBJ1-1
length: 17